These 6 T cell receptor beta chains originate from one sample sequenced in a study of long-term antiretroviral therapy in people with HIV. Samples were assayed with immunoSEQ v3.0 at survey level. Only in-frame clones appear in the TCRdb table, and some are missing; sequencing was by immunoSEQ multiplex PCR. The sample carries about 28,000 clones, 80% to 85% recorded once. The sample consisted of unsorted PBMCs, taken 0.4 years after starting antiretroviral therapy. These receptors were taken from a young man with HIV.

The chain couples TRBV7-9 to TRBJ2-7; 9 positions match TRBD1. The CDR3 is 16 residues long. The germline gives CDR1 SEHNR, CDR2 FQNEAQ (reference sequence). J was trimmed by 2 bases and V by 3 bases; bases with no gene match: 8. CDR3 DNA: TGTGCCAGCAGCTTGGTCCGGGACAGGGAGGCCTACGAGCAGTACTTC. It specifies CASSLVRDREAYEQYF.

This chain uses TRBV28 with TRBJ2-5; D gene uncertain. Germline V gene data show CDR1 as MDHEN and CDR2 as SYDVKM. The CDR3 extends over 13 amino acids. Trimming left V 8 bases short and J 5 bases short, with 15 bases between. The CDR3 nucleotides read TGTGCCAGCCTCCGCACTGGCCTGGAGACCCAGTACTTC. Translated, it gives CASLRTGLETQYF.

On this clone: The sample has other DNA sequences that encode this CDR3 too. The rearrangement links TRBV27 to TRBJ1-1; TRBD1 matches at 7 bases. This CDR3 has 14 amino acids. CDR1 is MNHEY and CDR2 is SMNVEV in the germline V gene (reference sequence). Trimming cost V 5 bases and J 2 bases; bases outside gene matches: 5. CDR3 in DNA: TGTGCCAGCAGTCCCAGGACAGGAAACACTGAAGCTTTCTTT. Translation: CASSPRTGNTEAFF.

This chain joins TRBV5-5 and TRBJ1-2; tentative D call: TRBD1 (5 bases). The V gene lost 4 bases and the J gene lost 6 bases, with 22 bases spanning the gap. The CDR3 is 16 residues long. Germline CDR1 reads SGHKS; CDR2 reads YYEKEE (reference sequence). The CDR3 here is CASSPTGGLGKDGYTF. The CDR3 DNA reads TGTGCCAGCAGCCCTACCGGGGGTTTAGGAAAAGATGGCTACACCTTC.

This sequence joins TRBV4-2 and TRBJ1-3, with D unresolved. The V end was cut by 0 bases, the J end by 2 bases, with 5 bases between. CDR3 size: 14 residues. Germline lookup yields CDR1 LGHNA and CDR2 YNFKEQ. CDR3 region: CASSQEGAGNTIYF. CDR3 in DNA: TGTGCCAGCAGCCAAGAAGGTGCTGGAAACACCATATATTTT.

The chain employs TRBV27 and TRBJ2-7; 8 nucleotides match TRBD1. Germline V gene data show CDR1 as MNHEY and CDR2 as SMNVEV (reference sequence). The CDR3 loop spans 16 amino acids. After removal of 5 bases from V and 3 bases from J, the junction contained 12 bases not matched to a gene. As DNA, the CDR3 is TGTGCCAGCAGTGCACGCTGGGGACAGGAACTCTACGAGCAGTACTTC. Residues: CASSARWGQELYEQYF.